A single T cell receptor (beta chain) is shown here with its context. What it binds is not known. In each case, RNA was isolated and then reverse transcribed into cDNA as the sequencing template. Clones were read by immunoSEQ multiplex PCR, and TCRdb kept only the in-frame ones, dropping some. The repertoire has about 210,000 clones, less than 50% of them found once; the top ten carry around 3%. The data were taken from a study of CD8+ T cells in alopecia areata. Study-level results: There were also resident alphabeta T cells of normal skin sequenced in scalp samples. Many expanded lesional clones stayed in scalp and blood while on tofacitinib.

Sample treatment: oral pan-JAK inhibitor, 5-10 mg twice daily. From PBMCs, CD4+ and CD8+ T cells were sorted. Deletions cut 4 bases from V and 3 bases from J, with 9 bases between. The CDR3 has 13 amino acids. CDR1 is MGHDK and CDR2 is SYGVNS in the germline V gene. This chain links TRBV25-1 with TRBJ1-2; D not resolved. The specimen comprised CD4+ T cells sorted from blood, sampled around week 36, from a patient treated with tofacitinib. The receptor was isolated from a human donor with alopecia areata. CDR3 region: CASSAGFDYGYTF. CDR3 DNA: TGTGCCAGCAGTGCGGGGTTTGACTATGGCTACACCTTC.